Listed here are 24 T cell receptor beta chains from one sample, sequenced in a study of blood T cell repertoires in COVID-19. Generated by immunoSEQ multiplex PCR, the TCRdb table keeps only in-frame clones and is missing some. The sample comprises around 250,000 clones, 70% to 85% of which are singletons, and around 2% rests with the top ten. Sequenced: peripheral blood. The source of these receptors is an elderly woman with acute or convalescent COVID-19.

Turning to this clone: The germline gene is not matched at one end of the junction; a read error may be the cause. The chain couples TRBV7-7 to TRBJ1-1; 7 bases are a match to TRBD1. The germline CDR1 and CDR2 sequences are SSHAT and FNYEAQ (reference sequence). This CDR3 is built from 13 residues. The CDR3 region is CASSFDRVSEAFF. In nucleotides, the CDR3 is TGTGCTAGCAGCTTCGACAGGGTCTCTGAAGCTTTCTTT.

J is TRBJ1-1 and V is TRBV2; D gene ambiguous. The V end lost 6 bases, the J end lost 1 base, and 9 bases lay between the germline ends. In germline, CDR1 is SNHLY, CDR2 FYNNEI. The CDR3 has 13 residues. CDR3 region: CASRADTNTEAFF. For the CDR3, the DNA is TGTGCCAGCAGGGCTGACACGAACACTGAAGCTTTCTTT.

This chain links TRBV7-3 with TRBJ2-5, with TRBD2 matching 8 bases. The CDR3 length is 15 residues. V was clipped by 1 base and J by 2 bases; unmatched bases: 3. From germline, CDR1 is SGHTA and CDR2 FQGTGA. CDR3 in DNA: TGTGCCAGCAGCTTAAATAGCGGGGTGCAAGAGACCCAGTACTTC. It yields the protein CASSLNSGVQETQYF.

The chain has TRBV9 and TRBJ2-2, with 14 bases lining up with TRBD2. V was clipped by 2 bases and J by 5 bases; unmatched bases: 2. The CDR3 contains 16 residues. CDR1 is SGDLS, CDR2 YYNGEE, per germline. The CDR3 DNA reads TGTGCCAGCAGCGTGGGACTAGCGGGAGAGACCGGGGAGCTGTTTTTT. This codes for CASSVGLAGETGELFF.

V usage is TRBV12-3 or TRBV12-4 and J usage is TRBJ2-2; unclear D gene. The CDR3 has 12 residues. V was pared by 5 bases and J by 7 bases, with 8 bases between. The CDR3 sequence is CASSLGGGELFF. For the CDR3, the DNA is TGTGCCAGCAGTCTAGGCGGCGGGGAGCTGTTTTTT.

The chain carries TRBV21-1 and TRBJ1-5; TRBD1, the table's D call, was not compared with the DNA. TRBV21-1 is a pseudogene locus. The CDR3 runs 18 residues. The DNA for the CDR3 is TGTGCCAGCAGCACCCACAGGGGGCTGAGAGGATGCAATCAGCCCCAGCATTTT. Its translation is CASSTHRGLRGCNQPQHF.

J is TRBJ1-2 and V is TRBV18, with D possibly matching TRBD1 (5 bases). The CDR3 spans 14 residues. Trimming stripped 2 bases from V and 2 bases from J, with 9 bases between. Germline V gives CDR1 KGHSH, CDR2 LQKENI. The DNA for the CDR3 is TGTGCCAGCTCACCATCCGACAGCAACTATGGCTACACCTTC. Translating it yields CASSPSDSNYGYTF.

This clone was seen only once. This chain connects TRBV4-1 to TRBJ2-5; 7 nucleotides line up with TRBD1. This CDR3 has 12 amino acids. The V and J ends lost 8 bases and 4 bases, in that order; junction bases with no gene match: 4. CDR1 and CDR2 (germline): MGHRA, YSYEKL. CDR3 coding DNA: TGCGCCAGCCAGGGGGTGGGAGAGACCCAGTACTTC. Residues: CASQGVGETQYF.

The rearrangement uses TRBV6-6 and TRBJ2-5, with a possible D match to TRBD1 (6 bases). Germline CDR1 is MNHNY and CDR2 is SVGAGI (reference sequence). Trimming took 2 bases from V and 5 from J, leaving 12 bases between them. The length of the CDR3 is 14 residues. The CDR3 DNA reads TGTGCCAGCAGTTACCAGGGTGGGGGCGAGACCCAGTACTTC. Translation: CASSYQGGGETQYF.

The chain carries TRBV7-2 and TRBJ2-1, with 8 bases aligning to TRBD2. Germline values: CDR1 SGHTA, CDR2 FQGNSA. The V gene end was trimmed by 3 bases and the J gene end by 7 bases; junction bases not matched to a gene: 8. CDR3 size: 15 residues. CDR3 nucleotides: TGTGCCAGCAGCTTCGCTAACGGGGGGGCGAATGAGCAGTTCTTC. It translates to CASSFANGGANEQFF.

The chain recombines TRBV5-1 with TRBJ2-5, with 11 bases identical to TRBD2. The germline gives CDR1 SGHRS, CDR2 YFSETQ. There are 16 residues in the CDR3. Trimming removed 3 bases from V and 3 bases from J; junction bases left unmatched: 7. CDR3: CASSSLGLAVKETQYF. The CDR3 DNA is TGCGCCAGCAGCTCATTGGGACTAGCGGTGAAAGAGACCCAGTACTTC.

This chain uses TRBV9 with TRBJ2-5; TRBD2 aligns across 7 bases. V trimming: 0 bases; J trimming: 0 bases; junction bases outside the gene matches: 5. CDR1 and CDR2 (germline): SGDLS, YYNGEE. The CDR3 contains 16 residues. The CDR3 DNA reads as TGTGCCAGCAGCGTAGGGGCTAGCGGAGACCAAGAGACCCAGTACTTC. Encoded protein: CASSVGASGDQETQYF.

The chain is built from TRBV6-2 or TRBV6-3 and TRBJ2-7, with TRBD1 as a possible D gene (5 bases). With 2 bases removed from V and 5 bases from J, the gap between germline ends came to 13 bases. The CDR3 contains 14 residues. The V gene's germline CDR1 is MNHEY and CDR2 SVGEGT. In DNA, the CDR3 is TGTGCCAGCAGTTACCTTACCGACAGAAACGAGCAGTACTTC. Its protein product is CASSYLTDRNEQYF.

This rearrangement joins TRBV28 to TRBJ1-5, with D uncertain. CDR3 length: 14 amino acids. Germline CDR1 MDHEN, CDR2 SYDVKM. Trimming removed 1 base from V and 5 bases from J, with 9 bases in between. The CDR3 DNA reads as TGTGCCAGCAGTTTATTTCGCCGCGATCAGCCCCAGCATTTT. The encoded protein is CASSLFRRDQPQHF.

The chain has TRBV5-1 and TRBJ1-1; 9 positions match TRBD1. The CDR3 length is 12 residues. CDR1 is SGHRS and CDR2 is YFSETQ in the germline V gene. J gave up 10 bases and V 3 bases, and 4 bases lay outside the gene matches. CDR3 sequence reads: CASSYGQGRAFF. The CDR3 DNA reads TGCGCCAGCAGCTACGGACAGGGGAGAGCTTTCTTT.

The V call is TRBV19, the J call TRBJ1-4, with 10 nucleotides matching TRBD1. V gave up 4 bases and J gave up 5 bases; unmatched junction bases: 4. Germline CDR1 and CDR2: LNHDA and SQIVND (reference sequence). CDR3 length equals 15 residues. The CDR3 loop is CASSTPGQGNEKLFF. The CDR3 region has the DNA TGTGCCAGTAGTACCCCGGGACAGGGGAATGAAAAACTGTTTTTT. The full variable domain, in which reference TRBV19 and TRBJ1-4 provide the parts outside the CDR3, is DGGITQSPKYLFRKEGQNVTLSCEQNLNHDAMYWYRQDPGQGLRLIYYSQIVNDFQKGDIAEGYSVSREKKESFPLTVTSAQKNPTAFYLCASSTPGQGNEKLFFGSGTQLSVL.

This CDR3 reads CASRWGAGGPEAFF. DNA for the CDR3: TGTGCCAGCAGGTGGGGGGCAGGGGGACCTGAAGCTTTCTTT. The chain couples TRBV28 to TRBJ1-1; 7 bases align to TRBD1. This CDR3 is built from 14 residues. After removal of 6 bases from V and 6 bases from J, the junction contained 10 bases not matched to a gene. Germline assignment: CDR1 MDHEN and CDR2 SYDVKM. Drawing the rest from reference TRBV28 and TRBJ1-1, the complete variable domain is DVKVTQSSRYLVKRTGEKVFLECVQDMDHENMFWYRQDPGLGLRLIYFSYDVKMKEKGDIPEGYSVSREKKERFSLILESASTNQTSMYLCASRWGAGGPEAFFGQGTRLTVV.

The rearrangement links TRBV5-6 to TRBJ1-1; the D gene is possibly TRBD1 (5 bases). The CDR3 loop spans 14 amino acids. Germline V gene data show CDR1 as SGHDT and CDR2 as YYEEEE. V lost 4 bases to trimming and J lost 6 bases, with 16 bases between them. CDR3 in DNA: TGTGCCAGCAGCCGGGAGTGGGGGGAATCTGAAGCTTTCTTT. This encodes CASSREWGESEAFF.

The chain joins TRBV6-2 or TRBV6-3 to TRBJ2-1, with 9 positions matching TRBD2. V shed 6 bases and J 4 bases; nucleotides not matched to a gene: 10. Germline-derived CDR1 and CDR2 are MNHEY and SVGEGT. CDR3 length: 16 amino acids. The CDR3 loop reads CASSTRSGSRYNEQFF. The CDR3, as DNA: TGTGCCAGCAGCACACGTAGCGGGAGTCGTTACAATGAGCAGTTCTTC.

The J gene is TRBJ2-1, the V gene TRBV18; 10 nucleotides align to TRBD2. The CDR3 has 15 amino acids. J gave up 10 bases and V 4 bases, and 10 bases lay outside the gene matches. Germline V gene lookup returns CDR1 KGHSH and CDR2 LQKENI. Written as DNA, the CDR3 is TGTGCCAGCTCACAGTCTAGCGGGAGTATGTACGAGCAGTTCTTC. Translating gives CASSQSSGSMYEQFF.

Here the CDR3 reads CASSQDRSGTSTGELFF. For the CDR3, the DNA is TGCGCCAGCAGCCAAGATCGTTCCGGGACTAGCACCGGGGAGCTGTTTTTT. J is TRBJ2-2 and V is TRBV4-1; 8 bases are a match to TRBD2. This CDR3 is built from 17 residues. Germline V lookup: CDR1 MGHRA, CDR2 YSYEKL. The V segment lost 0 bases and the J segment 4 bases; nucleotides outside the gene matches: 7.

Remarks on this clone: Other nucleotide sequences in the sample specify the same CDR3. The V call is TRBV29-1, the J call TRBJ2-7, with 7 bases identical to TRBD1. The junction had 1 base not matched to a gene; V was cut back by 1 base and J by 4 bases. This CDR3 is built from 12 residues. Germline lookup yields CDR1 SQVTM and CDR2 ANQGSEA. The CDR3 protein is CSVEGDSYEQYF. The CDR3 DNA reads as TGCAGCGTTGAAGGGGACAGTTACGAGCAGTACTTC.

The chain couples TRBV7-3 to TRBJ1-1, with D possibly matching TRBD1 (5 bases). The CDR3 totals 16 residues. Germline-derived CDR1 and CDR2 are SGHTA and FQGTGA. V gave up 1 base and J gave up 1 base, with 13 bases separating them. The CDR3 loop reads CASSLRGGVKNTEAFF. The DNA for the CDR3 is TGTGCCAGCAGCTTAAGAGGAGGGGTCAAGAACACTGAAGCTTTCTTT. Full variable domain (missing parts from reference TRBV7-3 and TRBJ1-1): GAGVSQTPSNKVTEKGKYVELRCDPISGHTALYWYRQSLGQGPEFLIYFQGTGAADDSGLPNDRFFAVRPEGSVSTLKIQRTERGDSAVYLCASSLRGGVKNTEAFFGQGTRLTVV.

This clone appeared once. The CDR3 DNA reads TGTGCCAGCAGCCAAGGGGTAAGGTCCGGGGAGACCCAGTACTTC. Translated, it gives CASSQGVRSGETQYF. This chain links TRBV3-1 (or the pseudogene TRBV3-2) with TRBJ2-5; no clear D. Trimming removed 1 base at V and 5 bases at J, with 14 bases between. This CDR3 spans 15 amino acids. CDR1 LGHDT and CDR2 YNNKEL come from the germline V gene (reference sequence).